This T cell receptor beta chain was recovered during a study of T cells in tuberculosis. Trimming shortened V by 1 base and J by 4 bases, and 14 bases separated the two germline ends. CDR1 and CDR2 (germline): SEHNR, FQNEAQ (reference sequence). This CDR3 comprises 16 residues. Sequenced by immunoSEQ multiplex PCR; TCRdb stores in-frame clones only, minus some. Of tens of thousands of clones in the sample, around 95% were seen once. This chain connects TRBV7-9 to TRBJ1-3; perhaps TRBD1 as D (5 bases). The source of this sequence is a donor aged 10 to 29 with latent tuberculosis or without tuberculosis infection. Sequencing input: PBMCs. The CDR3 protein is CASSLGAGGGGNTIYF. In nucleotides, the CDR3 is TGTGCCAGCAGCTTAGGAGCCGGGGGAGGAGGAAACACCATATATTTT.